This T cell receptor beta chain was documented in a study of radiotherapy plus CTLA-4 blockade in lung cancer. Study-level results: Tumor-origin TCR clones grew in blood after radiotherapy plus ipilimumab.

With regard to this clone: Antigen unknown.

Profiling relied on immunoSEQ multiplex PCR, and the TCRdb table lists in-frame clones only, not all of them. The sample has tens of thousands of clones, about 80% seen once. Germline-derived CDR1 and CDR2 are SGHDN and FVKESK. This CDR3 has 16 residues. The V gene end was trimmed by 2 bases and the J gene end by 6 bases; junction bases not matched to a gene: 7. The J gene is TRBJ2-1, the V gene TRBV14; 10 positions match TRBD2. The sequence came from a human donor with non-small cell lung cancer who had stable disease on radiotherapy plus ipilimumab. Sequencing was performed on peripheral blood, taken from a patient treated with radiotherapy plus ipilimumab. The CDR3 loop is CASSQFSGRTSNEQFF. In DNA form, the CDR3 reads TGTGCCAGCAGCCAATTTAGCGGGAGGACCTCCAATGAGCAGTTCTTC.